The 29 T cell receptor beta chains listed next were all sequenced from one sample in a study of blood T cell repertoires in COVID-19. Clones were read by immunoSEQ multiplex PCR, and TCRdb kept only the in-frame ones, dropping some. The sample lists approximately 180,000 clones, around four fifths occurring once. Sample: peripheral blood. The receptors shown here come from a woman between 40 and 50 years old with COVID-19, enrolled during active disease.

This rearrangement joins TRBV11-2 to TRBJ1-2; maybe TRBD1 (6 bases). V was trimmed by 5 bases and J by 2 bases, leaving 15 bases between them. CDR1 is SGHAT and CDR2 is FQNNGV in the germline V gene. The CDR3 runs 15 residues. The CDR3 DNA follows: TGTGCCAGCAGCCCCCCCGGGACACGGAACTATGGCTACACCTTC. Its translation is CASSPPGTRNYGYTF.

This clone was recorded a few times. The gene calls are TRBV3-1 (or the pseudogene TRBV3-2) and TRBJ1-3; D is ambiguous. The ends were cut back, 2 bases at V and 0 bases at J, with 14 bases in the middle. Germline CDR1 reads LGHDT; CDR2 reads YNNKEL (reference sequence). The CDR3 extends over 17 amino acids. The chain's CDR3 is CASSQFMRANSGNTIYF. As DNA, the CDR3 is TGTGCCAGCAGCCAATTCATGCGGGCCAACTCTGGAAACACCATATATTTT.

The chain joins TRBV5-1 to TRBJ2-3; TRBD2 agrees at 10 bases. Unmatched junction bases numbered 14, after V lost 4 bases and J lost 0 bases. Per germline, CDR1 SGHRS and CDR2 YFSETQ. This CDR3 comprises 19 residues. CDR3 amino acids: CASSPLAGGRGISTDTQYF. The CDR3 DNA reads TGCGCCAGCAGCCCCTTAGCGGGAGGTCGGGGAATTAGCACAGATACGCAGTATTTT.

V is TRBV7-6 and J is TRBJ1-3; TRBD1 matches at 9 bases. With V trimmed by 3 bases and J by 4 bases, 4 bases remained unmatched. This CDR3 has 15 residues. Germline V gives CDR1 SGHVS, CDR2 FNYEAQ. CDR3 sequence reads: CASSFGGQGGNTIYF. CDR3 nucleotides: TGTGCCAGCAGCTTCGGAGGACAGGGGGGAAACACCATATATTTT.

This sequence joins TRBV4-1 and TRBJ1-1; 8 nucleotides line up with TRBD1. Unmatched junction bases numbered 9, after V lost 5 bases and J lost 4 bases. Per germline, CDR1 MGHRA and CDR2 YSYEKL. CDR3 length: 15 amino acids. This CDR3 reads CASSTRTGRSTEAFF. In DNA, the CDR3 is TGCGCCAGCAGCACCCGGACAGGGAGATCCACTGAAGCTTTCTTT.

This chain joins TRBV5-8 and TRBJ1-5; perhaps TRBD1 as D (5 bases). Germline V lookup: CDR1 SGHTS, CDR2 YDEGEE. Trimming cost V 4 bases and J 5 bases, with 16 bases left between them. The CDR3 sequence is 15 residues long. The CDR3 bases are TGTGCCAGCAGCCCAGATAAGGACACCTATCAGCCCCAGCATTTT. Protein: CASSPDKDTYQPQHF.

This clone was counted a single time. V usage is TRBV28 and J usage is TRBJ2-1, with D maybe TRBD2 (5 bases). The CDR3 has 13 amino acids. Trimming left V 1 base short and J 7 bases short, with 8 bases between. Germline lookup yields CDR1 MDHEN and CDR2 SYDVKM. The CDR3 region is CASSLSGGNEQFF. CDR3 nucleotides: TGTGCCAGCAGTTTATCAGGCGGGAATGAGCAGTTCTTC. The full variable domain, its missing parts supplied by reference TRBV28 and TRBJ2-1, is DVKVTQSSRYLVKRTGEKVFLECVQDMDHENMFWYRQDPGLGLRLIYFSYDVKMKEKGDIPEGYSVSREKKERFSLILESASTNQTSMYLCASSLSGGNEQFFGPGTRLTVL.

The genes are TRBV29-1 and TRBJ2-3, with 9 nucleotides matching TRBD1. Germline V gene data show CDR1 as SQVTM and CDR2 as ANQGSEA. This CDR3 contains 14 residues. The ends lost 2 bases at V and 5 bases at J; junction bases unmatched: 5. The CDR3 loop reads CSVEPPGQGDTQYF. The DNA of the CDR3 is TGCAGCGTTGAACCCCCGGGACAGGGAGATACGCAGTATTTT.

The V gene is TRBV7-9, the J gene TRBJ1-6, with TRBD1 matching over 11 bases. The CDR3 is 15 amino acids. Germline V gene sequence: CDR1 SEHNR, CDR2 FQNEAQ (reference sequence). V shed 5 bases, J shed 9 bases, and the junction held 6 bases outside the gene matches. CDR3 nucleotide sequence: TGTGCCAGCAGCCGAGCCGGGACAGGGGGTTCACCCCTCCACTTT. The encoded protein is CASSRAGTGGSPLHF.

This clone was counted a single time. CDR3 in amino acids: CASSQASSYNEQFF. CDR3 nucleotide sequence: TGTGCCAGCAGCCAAGCTTCTAGCTACAATGAGCAGTTCTTC. V gene TRBV3-1 (or the pseudogene TRBV3-2) combines with J gene TRBJ2-1, with D uncertain. V lost 1 base and J lost 3, with 7 bases in between. The CDR3 covers 14 residues. Germline CDR1 and CDR2: LGHDT and YNNKEL (reference sequence).

The rearrangement links TRBV7-9 to TRBJ2-7, with a possible D match to TRBD1 (6 bases). CDR1 is SEHNR and CDR2 is FQNEAQ in the germline V gene (reference sequence). The CDR3 loop spans 12 amino acids. Deletions cut 1 base from V and 10 bases from J, with 11 bases between. The CDR3 loop reads CASSLGGRGQYF. CDR3 nucleotide sequence: TGTGCCAGCAGCTTAGGGGGCAGGGGACAGTACTTC.

V and J are TRBV10-1 and TRBJ2-7, with 7 bases matching TRBD1. J gave up 5 bases and V 0 bases, and 4 bases lay outside the gene matches. Germline V CDR1 and CDR2: WNHNN, SYGVQD (reference sequence). CDR3 length equals 14 residues. The CDR3 bases are TGCGCCAGCAGTGAGTCAGACAGGGCGGACGAGCAGTACTTC. The encoded protein is CASSESDRADEQYF.

This clone appeared a few times. This rearrangement joins TRBV2 to TRBJ1-4, with D possibly being TRBD1 (6 bases). Trimming cost V 3 bases and J 3 bases, with 8 bases left between them. The germline V gene encodes CDR1 SNHLY and CDR2 FYNNEI. This CDR3 has 14 residues. CDR3 protein: CASSETGANEKLFF. The CDR3 DNA sequence: TGTGCCAGCAGTGAGACAGGAGCTAATGAAAAACTGTTTTTT.

The chain employs TRBV21-1 and TRBJ2-7; whether TRBD2, the table's D call, matches the DNA was not checked. TRBV21-1 is described as a pseudogene. The CDR3 is made up of 18 amino acids. The CDR3 sequence is CASSKWTSGRAPPYEQYF. For the CDR3, the DNA is TGTGCCAGCAGCAAATGGACTAGCGGGAGGGCCCCTCCCTACGAGCAGTACTTC.

V and J are TRBV6-1 and TRBJ1-3; 7 nucleotides match TRBD1. This CDR3 region has 16 residues. V lost 1 base and J lost 3; bases outside the gene matches: 6. In germline, CDR1 is MNHNS, CDR2 SASEGT. The CDR3 region is CASSEVPSGGGNTIYF. CDR3 DNA: TGTGCCAGCAGTGAAGTCCCCTCAGGGGGTGGAAACACCATATATTTT.

The chain joins TRBV10-1 to TRBJ2-5; tentatively, D is TRBD2 (6 bases). Looked up from germline, CDR1 is WNHNN and CDR2 is SYGVQD (reference sequence). Trimming removed 3 bases from V and 4 bases from J, with 9 bases in between. The CDR3 is 13 residues long. The CDR3 DNA sequence: TGCGCCAGCAGTGATGGCGGGGTAGAGACCCAGTACTTC. This encodes CASSDGGVETQYF.

This chain links TRBV19 with TRBJ2-1; 7 bases match TRBD1. The V gene end was trimmed by 4 bases and the J gene end by 5 bases; junction bases not matched to a gene: 5. This CDR3 region has 14 residues. In germline, CDR1 is LNHDA, CDR2 SQIVND (reference sequence). DNA for the CDR3: TGTGCCAGTAGTAACAGGGGTCTGGACAATGAGCAGTTCTTC. This codes for CASSNRGLDNEQFF.

This rearrangement joins TRBV7-9 to TRBJ1-4, with D perhaps matching TRBD1 (5 bases). The CDR3 has 13 residues. The V gene lost 6 bases and the J gene lost 5 bases, with 10 bases spanning the gap. Germline V gene data show CDR1 as SEHNR and CDR2 as FQNEAQ (reference sequence). CDR3 nucleotide sequence: TGTGCCAGCAGGGAGGAGGGGAATGAAAAACTGTTTTTT. As protein: CASREEGNEKLFF.

The chain recombines TRBV9 with TRBJ2-5, with TRBD1 identical over 7 bases. The CDR3 length is 15 residues. CDR1 and CDR2 (germline): SGDLS, YYNGEE. J gave up 4 bases and V 5 bases, and 11 bases lay outside the gene matches. This CDR3 is CASSIQGWERETQYF. CDR3 coding DNA: TGTGCCAGCAGTATACAGGGGTGGGAGCGAGAGACCCAGTACTTC.

The V gene is TRBV18, the J gene TRBJ1-2, with 7 nucleotides matching TRBD1. Germline V gives CDR1 KGHSH, CDR2 LQKENI. Unmatched junction bases numbered 8, after V lost 3 bases and J lost 4 bases. The CDR3 consists of 15 residues. This CDR3 reads CASSPDRLNFYGYTF. Written as DNA, the CDR3 is TGTGCCAGCTCACCGGACAGGCTAAATTTCTATGGCTACACCTTC. The complete variable domain, with remaining parts taken from reference TRBV18 and TRBJ1-2, reads NAGVMQNPRHLVRRRGQEARLRCSPMKGHSHVYWYRQLPEEGLKFMVYLQKENIIDESGMPKERFSAEFPKEGPSILRIQQVVRGDSAAYFCASSPDRLNFYGYTFGSGTRLTVV.

The rearrangement links TRBV5-1 to TRBJ2-7; maybe TRBD2 (5 bases). V gave up 7 bases and J gave up 6 bases, with 11 bases separating them. The germline CDR1 and CDR2 sequences are SGHRS and YFSETQ. There are 11 residues in the CDR3. The CDR3 DNA follows: TGCGCCAGCGATTATGAGGGCGAGCAGTACTTC. Residues: CASDYEGEQYF.

The chain combines TRBV7-8 with TRBJ1-1, with a possible D match to TRBD1 (5 bases). Deletions cut 5 bases from V and 0 bases from J, with 16 bases between. CDR1 is SGHVS and CDR2 is FQNEAQ in the germline V gene. The CDR3 sequence is 16 residues long. The CDR3 DNA sequence: TGTGCCAGCAGCCCTGAGCCAGGGAACATGAACACTGAAGCTTTCTTT. Residues: CASSPEPGNMNTEAFF.

The chain carries TRBV6-5 and TRBJ1-2; maybe TRBD1 (6 bases). Germline loops: CDR1 MNHEY, CDR2 SVGAGI. The ends were cut back, 0 bases at V and 8 bases at J, with 13 bases in the middle. The CDR3 has 14 residues. In DNA, the CDR3 is TGTGCCAGCAGTTACTCAAGGGGGATATCCGGCTACACCTTC. Residues: CASSYSRGISGYTF.

CDR3 loop: CSVPTGAYTDTQYF. DNA for the CDR3: TGCAGCGTTCCGACAGGGGCCTACACAGATACGCAGTATTTT. The rearrangement joins TRBV29-1 to TRBJ2-3; 8 bases map to TRBD1. The length of the CDR3 is 14 residues. Germline V CDR1 and CDR2: SQVTM, ANQGSEA. J was trimmed by 2 bases and V by 5 bases; bases with no gene match: 6.

The chain links TRBV11-2 to TRBJ1-4; D ambiguous. Trimming pared 5 bases from V and 4 bases from J, leaving 8 bases between. CDR3 length: 13 residues. Germline V gene data show CDR1 as SGHAT and CDR2 as FQNNGV. CDR3 bases: TGTGCCAGCAGCATGGGCCTTAATGAAAAACTGTTTTTT. The encoded protein is CASSMGLNEKLFF.

V is TRBV11-2 and J is TRBJ1-1, with a possible D match to TRBD1 (6 bases). In germline, CDR1 is SGHAT, CDR2 FQNNGV. The CDR3 length is 13 residues. V lost 5 bases, J lost 4 bases, and 11 bases lay in between. The CDR3 protein is CASSRRGGTEAFF. The DNA of the CDR3 is TGTGCCAGCAGCCGCCGAGGGGGCACTGAAGCTTTCTTT.

The chain employs TRBV9 and TRBJ2-1; 9 nucleotides align to TRBD2. V lost 5 bases, J lost 6 bases, and 3 bases stayed unmatched. Germline assignment: CDR1 SGDLS and CDR2 YYNGEE. CDR3 length: 13 amino acids. CDR3 nucleotide sequence: TGTGCCAGCAGACCTAGCGGGATCAATGAGCAGTTCTTC. Its translation: CASRPSGINEQFF.

The chain recombines TRBV27 with TRBJ2-3; 8 bases map to TRBD2. The germline gives CDR1 MNHEY, CDR2 SMNVEV (reference sequence). Trimming cost V 1 base and J 2 bases; bases outside gene matches: 5. This CDR3 contains 16 residues. CDR3: CASSLLTSGNTDTQYF. CDR3 nucleotide sequence: TGTGCCAGCAGTTTATTAACTAGCGGAAACACAGATACGCAGTATTTT.

The chain is built from TRBV10-1 and TRBJ1-2, with D possibly being TRBD1 (5 bases). V was pared by 4 bases and J by 8 bases, with 8 bases between. Germline assignment: CDR1 WNHNN and CDR2 SYGVQD (reference sequence). The CDR3 is made up of 11 amino acids. As DNA, the CDR3 is TGCGCCAGCAGTGGGGGCACCGGCTACACCTTC. Translating it yields CASSGGTGYTF.